These T cell receptor beta chains were read from a single sample in a study of blood T cell repertoires in COVID-19. Clones were read by immunoSEQ multiplex PCR, and TCRdb kept only the in-frame ones, dropping some. The data show approximately 350,000 clones, 85% to 90% seen once. Sequenced: peripheral blood. Receptors originate from a woman in her 70s with COVID-19, enrolled during active disease. Each CDR3 is given with its conserved first and last residue. The D gene is left open where the match is weak. Only part of the rows carry a size: once, few, many, or a class if the clone is expanded.

d_call: TRBD1
clone_size: NA
j_call: TRBJ1-2
v_call: TRBV5-1
cdr3_nt: TGCGCCAGCAGCGCACAGGGGGTGGATGGCTACACCTTC
cdr3_aa: CASSAQGVDGYTF

d_call: TRBD2
clone_size: NA
j_call: TRBJ2-7
v_call: TRBV5-1
cdr3_nt: TGCGCCAGCAGCTTGGTCCCTAGCGGGGACTCCTACGAGCAGTACTTC
cdr3_aa: CASSLVPSGDSYEQYF

d_call: NA
clone_size: NA
j_call: TRBJ1-1
v_call: TRBV7-8
cdr3_nt: TGTGCCAGCAGCTTGAGACAAACGAACACTGAAGCTTTCTTT
cdr3_aa: CASSLRQTNTEAFF

d_call: NA
clone_size: NA
j_call: TRBJ1-2
v_call: TRBV20-1
cdr3_nt: TGCAGTGCTAGAGATCTTCTTGGCTACACCTTC
cdr3_aa: CSARDLLGYTF

d_call: TRBD1
clone_size: NA
j_call: TRBJ2-6
v_call: TRBV3-1/TRBV3-2
cdr3_nt: TGTGCCAGCAGCCAAGGACAGGGGAACTCTGGGGCCAACGTCCTGACTTTC
cdr3_aa: CASSQGQGNSGANVLTF

d_call: TRBD1
clone_size: few
j_call: TRBJ1-2
v_call: TRBV6-2/TRBV6-3
cdr3_nt: TGTGCCAGCAGTACCGGGACAGCGTCCTATGGCTACACCTTC
cdr3_aa: CASSTGTASYGYTF

d_call: NA
clone_size: NA
j_call: TRBJ1-5
v_call: TRBV7-2
cdr3_nt: TGTGCCAGCAGCTTAGCAGGGGCAAGCAATCAGCCCCAGCATTTT
cdr3_aa: CASSLAGASNQPQHF

d_call: NA
clone_size: NA
j_call: TRBJ2-5
v_call: TRBV10-3
cdr3_nt: TGTGCCATCAATAGCGAATTCCTCCGGACCCAGTACTTC
cdr3_aa: CAINSEFLRTQYF

d_call: NA
clone_size: NA
j_call: TRBJ1-3
v_call: TRBV4-1
cdr3_nt: TGCGCCAGCAGGTTACAGGGCTCTGGAAACACCATATATTTT
cdr3_aa: CASRLQGSGNTIYF

d_call: NA
clone_size: NA
j_call: TRBJ2-5
v_call: TRBV4-3
cdr3_nt: TGCGCCAGCAGCCAAGAAGCAGGGAAAGAGACCCAGTACTTC
cdr3_aa: CASSQEAGKETQYF

d_call: NA
clone_size: NA
j_call: TRBJ1-3
v_call: TRBV6-1
cdr3_nt: TGTGCCAGCAGTGAAAGGCCAGGGTCAGGAAACACCATATATTTT
cdr3_aa: CASSERPGSGNTIYF

d_call: TRBD2
clone_size: NA
j_call: TRBJ2-7
v_call: TRBV7-8
cdr3_nt: TGTGCCAGCAGCTTAGTTACTAGCGGGGGGTTCGAGCAGTACTTC
cdr3_aa: CASSLVTSGGFEQYF

d_call: TRBD1
clone_size: once
j_call: TRBJ1-1
v_call: TRBV5-1
cdr3_nt: TGCGCCAGCAGCTTGGACCTACAGGGGGAAGCTTTCTTT
cdr3_aa: CASSLDLQGEAFF

d_call: NA
clone_size: few
j_call: TRBJ1-1
v_call: TRBV7-2
cdr3_nt: TGTGCCAGCAGCTTAGTACAGGGTAACACTGAAGCTTTCTTT
cdr3_aa: CASSLVQGNTEAFF

d_call: TRBD1
clone_size: NA
j_call: TRBJ2-1
v_call: TRBV18
cdr3_nt: TGTGCCAGCTCAGCCGGGACAGGGTCCAACAATGAGCAGTTCTTC
cdr3_aa: CASSAGTGSNNEQFF

d_call: NA
clone_size: NA
j_call: TRBJ1-4
v_call: TRBV19
cdr3_nt: TGTGCCAGTAGTATCGGAGGTCCGGGCTCTACAGATTTC
cdr3_aa: CASSIGGPGSTDF

d_call: TRBD1
clone_size: NA
j_call: TRBJ1-2
v_call: TRBV6-5
cdr3_nt: TGTGCCAGTAGACAGGGGGCAAACTATGGCTACACCTTC
cdr3_aa: CASRQGANYGYTF

d_call: TRBD1
clone_size: once
j_call: TRBJ1-2
v_call: TRBV27
cdr3_nt: TGTGCCAGCAGGGAGGGACAGACCTACGGGGGCTACACCTTC
cdr3_aa: CASREGQTYGGYTF

d_call: NA
clone_size: NA
j_call: TRBJ1-1
v_call: TRBV27
cdr3_nt: TGTGCCAGCAGTTCCTACCGGGACAACAAAGCTTTCTTT
cdr3_aa: CASSSYRDNKAFF

d_call: NA
clone_size: NA
j_call: TRBJ2-7
v_call: TRBV7-2
cdr3_nt: TGTGCCAGCAGCCGCCATACGACCGACAGGGGACTAAACTACGAGCAGTACTTC
cdr3_aa: CASSRHTTDRGLNYEQYF

d_call: TRBD1
clone_size: NA
j_call: TRBJ1-2
v_call: TRBV5-1
cdr3_nt: TGCGCCAGCAGCCCAAACTCGGGACAGGCCTATGGCTACACCTTC
cdr3_aa: CASSPNSGQAYGYTF

d_call: NA
clone_size: NA
j_call: TRBJ1-1
v_call: TRBV27
cdr3_nt: TGTGCCAGCCCCTTTCGGGAGGGCGGAGTGAACACTGAAGCTTTCTTT
cdr3_aa: CASPFREGGVNTEAFF

d_call: TRBD1
clone_size: NA
j_call: TRBJ1-3
v_call: TRBV19
cdr3_nt: TGTGCCAGTAGTCTCTGGACAGGCTACTCTGGAAACACCATATATTTT
cdr3_aa: CASSLWTGYSGNTIYF

d_call: TRBD1
clone_size: NA
j_call: TRBJ1-5
v_call: TRBV3-1/TRBV3-2
cdr3_nt: TGTGCCAGCAGCCAAGGAGGACAGGCCAGTCAGCCCCAGCATTTT
cdr3_aa: CASSQGGQASQPQHF

d_call: NA
clone_size: NA
j_call: TRBJ1-5
v_call: TRBV19
cdr3_nt: TGTGCCAGTAGTATAGAGGCAACAGGCAATCAGCCCCAGCATTTT
cdr3_aa: CASSIEATGNQPQHF

d_call: TRBD1
clone_size: NA
j_call: TRBJ1-1
v_call: TRBV30
cdr3_nt: TGTGCCAGGACAGGACTTGACACTAACACTGAAGCTTTCTTT
cdr3_aa: CARTGLDTNTEAFF

d_call: NA
clone_size: NA
j_call: TRBJ2-7
v_call: TRBV5-1
cdr3_nt: TGCGCCAGCAGCTTGGACGGAGTTGTCGACTCCTACGAGCAGTACTTC
cdr3_aa: CASSLDGVVDSYEQYF

d_call: TRBD2
clone_size: NA
j_call: TRBJ2-1
v_call: TRBV7-9
cdr3_nt: TGTGCCAGCAGCCTAGGACTAGGAGGCAATGAGCAGTTCTTC
cdr3_aa: CASSLGLGGNEQFF

d_call: TRBD1
clone_size: NA
j_call: TRBJ1-5
v_call: TRBV27
cdr3_nt: TGTGCCAGCAGGACAGGGCAGAGCAATCAGCCCCAGCATTTT
cdr3_aa: CASRTGQSNQPQHF

d_call: NA
clone_size: NA
j_call: TRBJ1-2
v_call: TRBV21-1
cdr3_nt: TGTGCCAGCAGCAAAGGAAGGGAACAGGGCGCATCCGGCTACACCTTC
cdr3_aa: CASSKGREQGASGYTF

d_call: TRBD1
clone_size: NA
j_call: TRBJ1-6
v_call: TRBV30
cdr3_nt: TGTGCCTGGAGCCAAACGACAGGGTTAGGATCACCCCTCCACTTT
cdr3_aa: CAWSQTTGLGSPLHF

d_call: TRBD2
clone_size: NA
j_call: TRBJ2-3
v_call: TRBV9
cdr3_nt: TGTGCCAGCACCCCAGAGGTAGCGGGGCTCACAGATACGCAGTATTTT
cdr3_aa: CASTPEVAGLTDTQYF

d_call: NA
clone_size: NA
j_call: TRBJ1-2
v_call: TRBV5-4
cdr3_nt: TGTGCCAGCAGTTACTACGGGGATTATGGCTACACCTTC
cdr3_aa: CASSYYGDYGYTF

d_call: TRBD2
clone_size: NA
j_call: TRBJ2-7
v_call: TRBV28
cdr3_nt: TGTGCCAGCAGGAAGACTAGCGGGGCTACCTACGAGCAGTACTTC
cdr3_aa: CASRKTSGATYEQYF

d_call: TRBD2
clone_size: once
j_call: TRBJ2-1
v_call: TRBV30
cdr3_nt: TGTGCCTGGAGTACAGGAGCGGGGCCCTACAATGAGCAGTTCTTC
cdr3_aa: CAWSTGAGPYNEQFF

d_call: NA
clone_size: NA
j_call: TRBJ1-2
v_call: TRBV24-1
cdr3_nt: TGTGCCACCAGTGGCCAGGACTACTATGGCTACACCTTC
cdr3_aa: CATSGQDYYGYTF

d_call: NA
clone_size: NA
j_call: TRBJ1-2
v_call: TRBV6-6
cdr3_nt: TGTGCCAGCAGCCTAACTGTGGGAGTTGAAGACGGCTACACCTTC
cdr3_aa: CASSLTVGVEDGYTF

d_call: TRBD2
clone_size: NA
j_call: TRBJ2-1
v_call: TRBV5-4
cdr3_nt: TGTGCCAGCAGCTTACGCGGGGGGACAAATGAGCAGTTCTTC
cdr3_aa: CASSLRGGTNEQFF

d_call: NA
clone_size: NA
j_call: TRBJ1-5
v_call: TRBV4-1
cdr3_nt: TGCGCCAGCAGCCCACCCGGACAGAATAGCAATCAGCCCCAGCATTTT
cdr3_aa: CASSPPGQNSNQPQHF

d_call: TRBD1
clone_size: NA
j_call: TRBJ1-2
v_call: TRBV4-1
cdr3_nt: TGCGCCAGCAGCCAAGTCGTCAGGGGGCCGAACTATGGCTACACCTTC
cdr3_aa: CASSQVVRGPNYGYTF

d_call: NA
clone_size: once
j_call: TRBJ1-2
v_call: TRBV29-1
cdr3_nt: TGCAGCGTTGGGGACATGGCCTATGGCTACACCTTC
cdr3_aa: CSVGDMAYGYTF

d_call: NA
clone_size: NA
j_call: TRBJ2-3
v_call: TRBV24-1
cdr3_nt: TGTGCCACCAGTGAGGTTGCGGGTGCAGGAGATACGCAGTATTTT
cdr3_aa: CATSEVAGAGDTQYF

d_call: NA
clone_size: NA
j_call: TRBJ1-6
v_call: TRBV7-9
cdr3_nt: TGTGCCAGCAGCTTAGGTTCAGGCCAGAATTCACCCCTCCACTTT
cdr3_aa: CASSLGSGQNSPLHF

d_call: NA
clone_size: NA
j_call: TRBJ1-4
v_call: TRBV1
cdr3_nt: TGCACCAGCAGCCACCGGACAGGGGAGGATGAAAAACTGTTTTTT
cdr3_aa: CTSSHRTGEDEKLFF

d_call: NA
clone_size: NA
j_call: TRBJ2-1
v_call: TRBV28
cdr3_nt: TGTGCCAGCAAGGGAGGGGGGTCCCTCAATGAGCAGTTCTTC
cdr3_aa: CASKGGGSLNEQFF

d_call: TRBD1
clone_size: once
j_call: TRBJ1-6
v_call: TRBV4-2
cdr3_nt: TGTGCCAGCAGCCAACAAACAGGGGACGGTTCACCCCTCCACTTT
cdr3_aa: CASSQQTGDGSPLHF

d_call: NA
clone_size: few
j_call: TRBJ1-3
v_call: TRBV6-5
cdr3_nt: TGTGCCACCGTTTCTGGAAACACCATATATTTT
cdr3_aa: CATVSGNTIYF

d_call: NA
clone_size: once
j_call: TRBJ1-1
v_call: TRBV28
cdr3_nt: TGTGCCAGCAGTCCACGGGGGGCGCGGGCCACTGAAGCTTTCTTT
cdr3_aa: CASSPRGARATEAFF

d_call: NA
clone_size: NA
j_call: TRBJ1-3
v_call: TRBV9
cdr3_nt: TGTGCCAGCAGCCCCGGGGTCTCTGGAAACACCATATATTTT
cdr3_aa: CASSPGVSGNTIYF

d_call: NA
clone_size: NA
j_call: TRBJ2-7
v_call: TRBV9
cdr3_nt: TGTGCCAGCAGCGTAGGGCTCGGGGGTTACGAGCAGTACTTC
cdr3_aa: CASSVGLGGYEQYF

d_call: NA
clone_size: NA
j_call: TRBJ1-1
v_call: TRBV27
cdr3_nt: TGTGCCCTCATTCCCCGGGGCACTGAAGCTTTCTTT
cdr3_aa: CALIPRGTEAFF

d_call: NA
clone_size: NA
j_call: TRBJ1-2
v_call: TRBV5-1
cdr3_nt: TGCGCCAGCAGCTACTCATCGGGGAGTAATGGCTACACCTTC
cdr3_aa: CASSYSSGSNGYTF

d_call: TRBD1
clone_size: NA
j_call: TRBJ1-1
v_call: TRBV11-2
cdr3_nt: TGTGCCAGCAGCTTAAGGGGGCGCGGGATTCCAAACACTGAAGCTTTCTTT
cdr3_aa: CASSLRGRGIPNTEAFF

d_call: TRBD1
clone_size: NA
j_call: TRBJ2-1
v_call: TRBV25-1
cdr3_nt: TGTGCCAGCAGTAGACAGGGGTATGCGCAGTTCTTC
cdr3_aa: CASSRQGYAQFF